This T cell receptor beta chain came from a study of T cells in Graves' hyperthyroidism and ophthalmopathy. Authors of the study amplified TCR beta CDR3 regions from RNA transcripts. The study used the HTBI primer set for a first-round RT-PCR of the TCR CDR3. TCRdb used MiXCR to reprocess the multiplex PCR reads, holding one entry per CDR3 protein. Here the sample spans about 740,000 distinct CDR3 sequences, 13% to 15% being singletons. This clonotype was observed at least ten times. Mismatch with germline at one junction end may stem from a read error. The sequenced material came from blood. The origin of this receptor is a woman in her late teens or twenties with Graves' hyperthyroidism.

CDR3 sequence (DNA): TGTGCCAGCAGCGTAGCGGGTACGCTCCCATACGAGCAGTACTTC. Its protein is CASSVAGTLPYEQYF. V is TRBV7-8 and J is TRBJ2-7; 7 positions agree with TRBD2. The CDR3 consists of 15 residues. CDR1 and CDR2 (germline): SGHVS, FQNEAQ. The full variable domain, its missing parts supplied by reference TRBV7-8 and TRBJ2-7, is GAGVSQSPRYKVAKRGQDVALRCDPISGHVSLFWYQQALGQGPEFLTYFQNEAQLDKSGLPSDRFFAERPEGSVSTLKIQRTQQEDSAVYLCASSVAGTLPYEQYFGPGTRLTVT.